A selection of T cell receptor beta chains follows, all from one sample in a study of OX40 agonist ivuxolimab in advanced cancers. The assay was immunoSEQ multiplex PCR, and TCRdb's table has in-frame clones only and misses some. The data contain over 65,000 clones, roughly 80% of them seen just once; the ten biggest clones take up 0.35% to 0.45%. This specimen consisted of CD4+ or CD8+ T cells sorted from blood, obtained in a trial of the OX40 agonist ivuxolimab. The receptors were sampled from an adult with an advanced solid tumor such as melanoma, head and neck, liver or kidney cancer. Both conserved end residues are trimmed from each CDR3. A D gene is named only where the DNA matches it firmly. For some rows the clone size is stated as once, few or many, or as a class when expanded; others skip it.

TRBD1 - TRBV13 ASRRQGHTGELF
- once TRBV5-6 ASSFGDTQY
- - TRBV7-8 ASSFGRSSGNTIY
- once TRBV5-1 ASSLTATTDTQY
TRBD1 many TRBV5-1 ASSLGGGGYNSPLH
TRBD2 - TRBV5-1 ASEPLAGVGGSNEQF
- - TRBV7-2 ASRPLSSTDTQY
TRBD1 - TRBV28 ASTPRDRAAQPQH
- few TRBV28 ASSFMRDPVNQPQH
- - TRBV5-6 ASSLLGREIGISGYT
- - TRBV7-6 ASSLSGTMVETQY
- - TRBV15 ATSGRENTEAF
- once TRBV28 ASSSTASSTDTQY
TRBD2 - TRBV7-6 ASSPGLEPYNEQF
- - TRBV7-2 ASSLERARADTQY
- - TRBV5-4 ASSLGASLNSPLH
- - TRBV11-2 ASSLGPNYNEQF
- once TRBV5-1 ASSSGGVGTEAF
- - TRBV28 ASSLNKGTNTGELF
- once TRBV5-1 ASSLVGTKNTEAF
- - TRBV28 ASSYGLQQHNEQF
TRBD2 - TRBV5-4 ASSLVPGGEQY
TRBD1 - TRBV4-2 ASSQEGDRDTDTQY
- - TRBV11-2 ASSLSGANVLT
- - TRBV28 ASSLNPTEAF
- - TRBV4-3 ASSQDITGFAGANVLT
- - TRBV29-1 SVSYFRGEAF
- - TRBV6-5 ASIGNRQQF
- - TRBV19 ASSTRYNEQF
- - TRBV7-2 ASSLVGLNTEAF
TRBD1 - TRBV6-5 ASSYTDRHTEAF
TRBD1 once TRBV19 ASSYRGRLNEKLF
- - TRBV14 ASSRIGTVYNEQF
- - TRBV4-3 ASSQGDDSQETQY
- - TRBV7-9 ASSRPATDTQY
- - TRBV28 ASSSPGKASSGNTIY
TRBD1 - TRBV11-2 ASSLARTGDTQY
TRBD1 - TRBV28 ASRLGQDLEAF
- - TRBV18 ASSPPRFGLYY
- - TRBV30 AWTIRLNNEQF
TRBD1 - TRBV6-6 ASSRQGENYGYT
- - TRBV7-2 ASSFTTGLSEKLF
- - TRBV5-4 ASSLNYNEQF
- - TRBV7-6 ASSPTGFVNTEAF
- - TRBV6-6 ASSYSGVAGYEQY
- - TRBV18 ASSPGGYNEQF
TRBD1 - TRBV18 ASSPSLRGQEHYNEQF
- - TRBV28 ASSLPDGGTLH
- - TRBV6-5 ASSYQGLGTQY
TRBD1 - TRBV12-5 ASGLSPQDRGRETNEKLF
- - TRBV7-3 ASSWGTDPYNEQF
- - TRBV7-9 ASRVGNNEQF
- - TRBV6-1 ASTGAAGTGELF
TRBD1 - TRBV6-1 ASSEPPGTAPRNEQF
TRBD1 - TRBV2 ASSVQGVVTDTQY
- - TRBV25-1 ASSGPGRGTEAF
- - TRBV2 ASSGLPGTPVLNYGYT
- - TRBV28 ASRGFVNTEAF